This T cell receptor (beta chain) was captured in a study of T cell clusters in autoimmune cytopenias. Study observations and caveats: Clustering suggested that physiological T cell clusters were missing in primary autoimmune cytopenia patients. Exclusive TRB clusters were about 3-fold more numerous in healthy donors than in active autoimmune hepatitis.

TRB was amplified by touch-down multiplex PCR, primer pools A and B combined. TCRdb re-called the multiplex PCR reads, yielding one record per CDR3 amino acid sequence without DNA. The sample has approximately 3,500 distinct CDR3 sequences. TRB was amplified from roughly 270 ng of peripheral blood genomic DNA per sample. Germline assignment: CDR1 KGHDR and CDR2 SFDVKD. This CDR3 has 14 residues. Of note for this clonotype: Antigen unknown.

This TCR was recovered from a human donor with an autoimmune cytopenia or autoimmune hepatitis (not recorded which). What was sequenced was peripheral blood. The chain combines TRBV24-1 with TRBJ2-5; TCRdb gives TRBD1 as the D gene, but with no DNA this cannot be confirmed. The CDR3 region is CATSDLQQGETQYF.